Listed below are T cell receptor beta chains from one sample, sequenced in a study of blood T cell repertoires in COVID-19. The repertoire was sequenced with immunoSEQ multiplex PCR; TCRdb's copy has only in-frame clones and lacks some. The sample records around 400,000 clones, more than 70% being singletons. Material for sequencing was peripheral blood. The receptors were sampled from a woman aged 55-69 years with COVID-19, enrolled during active disease. CDR3s include the opening cysteine and the closing phenylalanine or tryptophan. The order of the fields is D gene, J gene, V gene, clone size, CDR3 DNA, CDR3 protein. The D gene is left open where the match is weak. Clone sizes are given selectively: once, few, many, or a class where the clone is expanded.

>TRBD2|TRBJ2-1|TRBV4-1|-
TGCGCCAGCAGCCGTGCTAGCGGGGGGGATTACAATGAGCAGTTCTTC
CASSRASGGDYNEQFF
>TRBD1|TRBJ1-2|TRBV5-1|-
TGCGCCAGCAGCTTCGAGGGGGCTCTTGGCTACACCTTC
CASSFEGALGYTF
>TRBD1|TRBJ2-7|TRBV5-1|-
TGCGCCAGCAGCCGCACAGGGGTCTACGAGCAGTACTTC
CASSRTGVYEQYF
>-|TRBJ1-2|TRBV19|-
TGTGCCAGTAGTGTCTCCGTGACAGAGTACTATGGCTACACCTTC
CASSVSVTEYYGYTF
>TRBD2|TRBJ2-3|TRBV5-1|-
TGCGCCAGCAGCCCTAGACTAGCGGGGGCGGATACGCAGTATTTT
CASSPRLAGADTQYF
>TRBD1|TRBJ1-3|TRBV2|few
TGTGCCAGCAGTGGACAGGGCGGAAACACCATATATTTT
CASSGQGGNTIYF
>TRBD2|TRBJ2-1|TRBV11-2|once
TGTGCCAGCAGCTTGACTAGCGGGGGGCGCCATTACAATGAGCAGTTCTTC
CASSLTSGGRHYNEQFF
>TRBD1|TRBJ1-1|TRBV4-2|-
TGTGCCAGCAGCCAAGATTGGGACAGGGAGGCTTTCTTT
CASSQDWDREAFF
>-|TRBJ1-5|TRBV19|-
TGTGCCAGTAGTATAGAAGCGGGAAGGCCCCAGCATTTT
CASSIEAGRPQHF
>TRBD2|TRBJ2-5|TRBV11-2|few
TGTGCCAGCGGAGATTCGCGGGGGGCTCTGGAGACCCAGTACTTC
CASGDSRGALETQYF
>TRBD1|TRBJ2-7|TRBV3-1/TRBV3-2|-
TGTGCCAGCTCGAGGGACAGGGGGGGACCCAAGCAGTACTTC
CASSRDRGGPKQYF
>TRBD2|TRBJ2-3|TRBV6-5|-
TGTGCCAGCAAATCCAGCGGGGGCGCAGATACGCAGTATTTT
CASKSSGGADTQYF
>TRBD1|TRBJ1-2|TRBV6-5|once
TGTGCCAGCAAGACAGGGGAGGTCGGCTATGGCTACACCTTC
CASKTGEVGYGYTF
>TRBD1|TRBJ1-6|TRBV7-6|-
TGTGCCAGCAGCCACAGGGGGGGCCTTAGCTCCTATAATTCACCCCTCCACTTT
CASSHRGGLSSYNSPLHF
>TRBD2|TRBJ2-1|TRBV7-6|once
TGTGCCAGCAGCTTAGACGGTAGCGGGGGCATCTCCTACAATGAGCAGTTCTTC
CASSLDGSGGISYNEQFF
>TRBD1|TRBJ1-4|TRBV6-6|-
TGTGCCAGCAGTCACGGACAGGGGAGTGAAAAACTGTTTTTT
CASSHGQGSEKLFF
>TRBD1|TRBJ1-6|TRBV6-5|-
TGTGCCAGCAGACTAGACAGGGGCGATAATTCACCCCTCCACTTT
CASRLDRGDNSPLHF
>-|TRBJ1-2|TRBV4-2|-
TGTGCCAGCAGCCAAGGGGCAGGCGCTAACTATGGCTACACCTTC
CASSQGAGANYGYTF
>TRBD1|TRBJ1-1|TRBV27|-
TGTGCCAGCAGTTCCCGACAGGGCACTGAAGCTTTCTTT
CASSSRQGTEAFF
>TRBD1|TRBJ1-3|TRBV6-5|-
TGTGCCAGCAGTCTGAATAGGGGGCGCGGAAACACCATATATTTT
CASSLNRGRGNTIYF
>-|TRBJ2-1|TRBV28|-
TGTGCCAGCAGTCTAACTCCGAGCAATGAGCAGTTCTTC
CASSLTPSNEQFF
>TRBD1|TRBJ2-3|TRBV5-4|-
TGTGCCAGCAGCCATGACAGGGGTGCGGATACGCAGTATTTT
CASSHDRGADTQYF
>-|TRBJ1-6|TRBV28|-
TGTGCCAGCAGTTTCAACCGGCCAGGTCGATCACCCCTCCACTTT
CASSFNRPGRSPLHF
>-|TRBJ2-2|TRBV21-1|-
TGTGCCAGCAGCAAATCACTACCGACAGACTTTATCGCGAACACCGGGGAGCTGTTTTTT
CASSKSLPTDFIANTGELFF
>TRBD2|TRBJ2-7|TRBV7-9|-
TGTGCCAGCAGCTTAGGACTAGCGGGGGGCGAGCAGTACTTC
CASSLGLAGGEQYF
>-|TRBJ2-7|TRBV5-4|-
TGTGCCAGCAGCCCGCTGCCTGCAGGGCCGACTGTTGGCGGGCAGTACTTC
CASSPLPAGPTVGGQYF
>-|TRBJ1-5|TRBV5-1|-
TGCGCCAGCAGCTTGTTGGGCGAGGGACAGCCCCAGCATTTT
CASSLLGEGQPQHF
>TRBD1|TRBJ1-4|TRBV19|once
TGTGCCAGTAGTCCTGGGACAGGGGTTTCAACTAATGAAAAACTGTTTTTT
CASSPGTGVSTNEKLFF
>-|TRBJ1-2|TRBV19|-
TGTGCCAGTAGTTTTTCCGGGACTCTCTATGGCTACACCTTC
CASSFSGTLYGYTF